This is a list of T cell receptor beta chains from one sample in a study of shared clonotypes between healthy human individuals. Profiled with immunoSEQ multiplex PCR; TCRdb holds only in-frame clones, not every one. The sample carries 2.3 million or so clones, 80% to 95% recorded once. The specimen was naive CD4+ T cells from PBMCs. All receptors derive from a young man in good health. Some clones in this sample may be carry-over from other donors' samples. Both conserved end residues are part of each CDR3. Fields, in order: V gene, D gene, clone size, J gene, CDR3 DNA, CDR3 protein. The D gene is left open where the match is weak. The size of a clone is reported for some rows only, either as once, few or many, or as a class for expanded clones.

>TRBV5-1|NA|NA|TRBJ2-7
TGCGCCAGCAGCTGGACAGAGAGCTCCTACGAGCAGTACTTC
CASSWTESSYEQYF
>TRBV11-3|TRBD1|NA|TRBJ2-2
TGTGCCAGCAGCCTAGGACAGGGGAACACCGGGGAGCTGTTTTTT
CASSLGQGNTGELFF
>TRBV29-1|TRBD2|NA|TRBJ2-7
TGCAGCGTTGTCGCACTAGCGGGAGGTCGCTACGAGCAGTACTTC
CSVVALAGGRYEQYF
>TRBV2|TRBD1|NA|TRBJ1-3
TGTGCCAGCGTACTTGGGACAGGAGGGAACACCATATATTTT
CASVLGTGGNTIYF
>TRBV7-9|NA|NA|TRBJ2-3
TGTGCCAGCAGCTTGGACTCCACAGATACGCAGTATTTT
CASSLDSTDTQYF
>TRBV28|NA|NA|TRBJ2-3
TGTGCCAGCAGTATTCCCTTGGGGGCCGGCACAGATACGCAGTATTTT
CASSIPLGAGTDTQYF
>TRBV4-2|TRBD1|NA|TRBJ2-5
TGTGCCAGCAGCCAATCCGGGACAGGCTTCCAAGAGACCCAGTACTTC
CASSQSGTGFQETQYF
>TRBV15|NA|NA|TRBJ1-1
TGTGCCACCAGCAGAGATCTATCCCTCGGCGACACTGAAGCTTTCTTT
CATSRDLSLGDTEAFF
>TRBV5-1|TRBD2|NA|TRBJ2-3
TGCGCCAGCAGCTTGGGGGCTAGCGGGAGTGCAGATACGCAGTATTTT
CASSLGASGSADTQYF
>TRBV11-2|NA|NA|TRBJ2-1
TGTGCCAGCAGCTTCACCCTTTACAATGAGCAGTTCTTC
CASSFTLYNEQFF
>TRBV5-1|NA|NA|TRBJ2-3
TGCGCCAGCAGCTCCCAGACAGTTTCGGATACGCAGTATTTT
CASSSQTVSDTQYF
>TRBV4-3|NA|NA|TRBJ1-2
TGCGCCAGCAGCCAAGATGCTGGCAGTCGGATCTATGGCTACACCTTC
CASSQDAGSRIYGYTF
>TRBV2|NA|NA|TRBJ1-1
TGTGCCAGCAACCTTAGAGGTGGGCCAACGGGGAACACTGAAGCTTTCTTT
CASNLRGGPTGNTEAFF
>TRBV5-4|NA|NA|TRBJ1-1
TGTGCCAGCAGCTTGAGGTCGGTGGGGATGAACACTGAAGCTTTCTTT
CASSLRSVGMNTEAFF
>TRBV10-3|TRBD1|NA|TRBJ2-5
TGTGCCACGAGGACAGGCGGTGGAGAGACCCAGTACTTC
CATRTGGGETQYF
>TRBV7-9|NA|few|TRBJ1-1
TGTGCCAGCAGCCGTGAGGAGGGAGCTGAAGCTTTCTTT
CASSREEGAEAFF
>TRBV15|NA|NA|TRBJ1-5
TGTGCCACCAGCAGAGGATCTACCTCCGGGACGGGGGATCAGCCCCAGCATTTT
CATSRGSTSGTGDQPQHF
>TRBV9|NA|NA|TRBJ2-7
TGTGCCAGCAGCGTAGGGACTAATCTGGAGGAGCAGTACTTC
CASSVGTNLEEQYF
>TRBV9|NA|NA|TRBJ2-5
TGTGCCAGCAGCGCCCCCAGGGGGGGGCAAGAGACCCAGTACTTC
CASSAPRGGQETQYF
>TRBV9|NA|NA|TRBJ2-2
TGTGCCAGCAGCGGAAACTTCGCTCCGACGGTTGGGAACACCGGGGAGCTGTTTTTT
CASSGNFAPTVGNTGELFF
>TRBV6-1|NA|NA|TRBJ2-2
TGTGCCAGCGGGACCGGGGAGCTGTTTTTT
CASGTGELFF
>TRBV25-1|TRBD2|NA|TRBJ2-1
TGTGCCAGCAGTACTAGCGGGAGTTACAATGAGCAGTTCTTC
CASSTSGSYNEQFF
>TRBV7-9|NA|few|TRBJ2-2
TGTGCCAGCACCCCTGCCGGCAGCACCGGGGAGCTGTTTTTT
CASTPAGSTGELFF
>TRBV9|TRBD2|NA|TRBJ2-1
TGTGCCAGCAGCGTAGCTAGCGGGGCACCCTACAATGAGCAGTTCTTC
CASSVASGAPYNEQFF
>TRBV28|TRBD2|NA|TRBJ2-7
TGTGCCAGCAGAACGGGACTAGCCTACGAGCAGTACTTC
CASRTGLAYEQYF
>TRBV6-5|NA|NA|TRBJ1-5
TGTGCCAGCAGTTACTCCGGGGAGCGGCAGCCCCAGCATTTT
CASSYSGERQPQHF
>TRBV7-3|TRBD1|NA|TRBJ2-5
TGTGCCAGCAGCCAAGGGACAGGGGCCTTTGAGACCCAGTACTTC
CASSQGTGAFETQYF
>TRBV4-1|TRBD2|NA|TRBJ2-2
TGCGCCAGCAGCCAAAGACTAGCGGGATTGTCAACCGGGGAGCTGTTTTTT
CASSQRLAGLSTGELFF
>TRBV5-5|NA|NA|TRBJ1-5
TGTGCCAGCAGCCTGACAGGATACAATCAGCCCCAGCATTTT
CASSLTGYNQPQHF
>TRBV6-6|TRBD1|NA|TRBJ2-2
TGTGCCTCGAAAGGACAGGGTCTCGGGGAGCTGTTTTTT
CASKGQGLGELFF
>TRBV19|NA|NA|TRBJ2-1
TGTGCCAGTAGTATGATGGGGGGCACCTACAATGAGCAGTTCTTC
CASSMMGGTYNEQFF
>TRBV19|TRBD1|NA|TRBJ1-1
TGTGCCAGTAGTAACTTAGACAGGGGATCCACTGAAGCTTTCTTT
CASSNLDRGSTEAFF
>TRBV29-1|TRBD2|NA|TRBJ2-7
TGCAGCGTTGAAAGGGTAGCGGGAGGCTCCGAGCAGTACTTC
CSVERVAGGSEQYF
>TRBV7-9|TRBD1|NA|TRBJ2-5
TGTGCCAGCAGCTTAGTGGCGACAGGGGGAGGGGAGACCCAGTACTTC
CASSLVATGGGETQYF
>TRBV6-6|NA|few|TRBJ1-4
TGTGCCAGCACTCCAAGTGCAGGTGAAAAACTGTTTTTT
CASTPSAGEKLFF
>TRBV7-9|NA|NA|TRBJ2-3
TGTGCCAGCAGCTTAGCCGACTACACAGATACGCAGTATTTT
CASSLADYTDTQYF
>TRBV18|NA|NA|TRBJ1-2
TGTGCCAGCTCACGGGCGGGGGCGAACTATGGCTACACCTTC
CASSRAGANYGYTF
>TRBV11-3|NA|NA|TRBJ2-1
TGTGCCAGCAGCTTAGGGGGATACAATGAGCAGTTCTTC
CASSLGGYNEQFF
>TRBV5-4|NA|NA|TRBJ2-2
TGTGCCAGCAGCCGCCGTCAGGTCAACACCGGGGAGCTGTTTTTT
CASSRRQVNTGELFF
>TRBV4-1|TRBD2|NA|TRBJ2-1
TGCGCCAGCAGCCGTGGACTAGCGATTGGTAACGATGAGCAGTTCTTC
CASSRGLAIGNDEQFF
>TRBV11-2|NA|NA|TRBJ2-6
TGTGCCAGCAGCTGGACGGTTTCTGGGGCCAACGTCCTGACTTTC
CASSWTVSGANVLTF
>TRBV5-1|NA|NA|TRBJ2-7
TGCGCCAGCAGCTTAGGCGGGAACTCCTACGAGCAGTACTTC
CASSLGGNSYEQYF
>TRBV7-9|NA|NA|TRBJ1-5
TGTGCCAGCAGCTTTGGGGTGCATCAGCCCCAGCATTTT
CASSFGVHQPQHF
>TRBV6-1|NA|NA|TRBJ1-1
TGTGCCAGCAGTGCCTCCGGGATTTACACTGAAGCTTTCTTT
CASSASGIYTEAFF
>TRBV19|TRBD2|NA|TRBJ2-2
TGTGCCAGTAGTATAGGACTAGCGGGAGAGCCCGGGGAGCTGTTTTTT
CASSIGLAGEPGELFF
>TRBV4-2|NA|NA|TRBJ2-1
TGTGCCAGCAGCCAAGCAGAGGGTAATGAGCAGTTCTTC
CASSQAEGNEQFF
>TRBV7-6|TRBD1|NA|TRBJ2-7
TGTGCCAGCAGCCAAATCGACAGGGGAAACGAGCAGTACTTC
CASSQIDRGNEQYF
>TRBV10-1|TRBD2|NA|TRBJ2-3
TGCGCCAGCAGCATCACTAGCGGGAGCCCAGATACGCAGTATTTT
CASSITSGSPDTQYF
>TRBV5-4|NA|once|TRBJ1-2
TGTGCCAGCAGTAAGGACAGAACCTCCTATGGCTACACCTTC
CASSKDRTSYGYTF
>TRBV5-4|TRBD2|NA|TRBJ2-7
TGTGCCAGCGGAGGTCGGAGCGGGAGTTTGTACGAGCAGTACTTC
CASGGRSGSLYEQYF
>TRBV5-1|NA|NA|TRBJ2-1
TGCGCCAGCAGCTGGGAAGGTTTCGCAAATGAGCAGTTCTTC
CASSWEGFANEQFF
>TRBV4-3|TRBD2|once|TRBJ2-3
TGCGCCAGCAGCCCTCCCCCGGCTAGCGGGAGTCCGAGTACGCAGTATTTT
CASSPPPASGSPSTQYF
>TRBV5-1|TRBD2|NA|TRBJ2-1
TGCGCCAGCAGCTTGGCAAAGACTAGCGGGAGGACTGCGTCCTACAATGAGCAGTTCTTC
CASSLAKTSGRTASYNEQFF
>TRBV2|TRBD1|few|TRBJ1-5
TGTGCCAGCACCAGGACAGGAGGTCAGCCCCAGCATTTT
CASTRTGGQPQHF
>TRBV28|NA|NA|TRBJ2-4
TGTGCCAGCTCAGAACTAGCCAAAAACATTCAGTACTTC
CASSELAKNIQYF
>TRBV7-6|NA|NA|TRBJ1-1
TGTGCCAGCAGCTTAGTAGCAGGTCCGAACACTGAAGCTTTCTTT
CASSLVAGPNTEAFF
>TRBV7-2|TRBD2|NA|TRBJ2-3
TGTGCCAGCAGACCGGGACTAGCGGGAGGCACAGATACGCAGTATTTT
CASRPGLAGGTDTQYF
>TRBV10-3|TRBD2|NA|TRBJ2-7
TGTGCCGTACACCCGGGACTAGCGGTTCGTGACCGCTCCTACGAGCAGTACTTC
CAVHPGLAVRDRSYEQYF
>TRBV5-1|TRBD2|NA|TRBJ2-7
TGCGCCAGCAGCTTGGGGACTAGGTTGGACTACGAGCAGTACTTC
CASSLGTRLDYEQYF